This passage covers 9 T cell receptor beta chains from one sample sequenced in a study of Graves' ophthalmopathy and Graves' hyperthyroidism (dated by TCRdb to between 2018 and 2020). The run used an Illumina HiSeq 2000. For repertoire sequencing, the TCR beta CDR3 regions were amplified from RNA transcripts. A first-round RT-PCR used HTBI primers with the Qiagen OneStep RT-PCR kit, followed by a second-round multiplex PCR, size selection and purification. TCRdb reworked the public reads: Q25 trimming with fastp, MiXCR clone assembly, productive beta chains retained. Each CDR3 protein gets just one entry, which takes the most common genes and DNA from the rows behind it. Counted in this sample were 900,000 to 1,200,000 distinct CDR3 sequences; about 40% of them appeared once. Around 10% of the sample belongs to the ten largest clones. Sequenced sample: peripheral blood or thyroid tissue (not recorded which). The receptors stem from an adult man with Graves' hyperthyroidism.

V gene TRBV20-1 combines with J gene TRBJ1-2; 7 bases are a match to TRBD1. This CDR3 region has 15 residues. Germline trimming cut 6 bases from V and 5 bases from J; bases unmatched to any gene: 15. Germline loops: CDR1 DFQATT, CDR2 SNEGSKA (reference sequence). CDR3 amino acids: CSASPTGQPPYGYTF. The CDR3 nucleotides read TGCAGTGCCTCACCGACGGGACAGCCCCCTTATGGCTACACCTTC.

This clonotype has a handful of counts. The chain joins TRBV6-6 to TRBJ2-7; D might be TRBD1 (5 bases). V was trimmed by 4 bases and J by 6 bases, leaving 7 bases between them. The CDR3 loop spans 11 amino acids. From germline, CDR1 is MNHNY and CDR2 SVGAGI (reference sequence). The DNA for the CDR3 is TGTGCCAGCAGTTCAGGGATCGAGCAGTACTTC. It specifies CASSSGIEQYF.

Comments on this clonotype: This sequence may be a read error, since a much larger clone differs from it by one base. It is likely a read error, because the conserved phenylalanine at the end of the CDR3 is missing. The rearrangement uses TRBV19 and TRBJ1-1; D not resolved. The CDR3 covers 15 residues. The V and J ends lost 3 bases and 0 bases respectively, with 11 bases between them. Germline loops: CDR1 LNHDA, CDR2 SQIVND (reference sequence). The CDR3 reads CASSIGNQMNTEAFS. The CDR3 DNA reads TGTGCCAGTAGTATCGGGAACCAAATGAACACTGAAGCTTTCTCT.

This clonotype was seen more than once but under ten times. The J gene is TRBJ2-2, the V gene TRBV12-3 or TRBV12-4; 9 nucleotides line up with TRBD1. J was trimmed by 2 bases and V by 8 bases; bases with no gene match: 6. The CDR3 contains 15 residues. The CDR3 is CASPPGQGNTGELFF. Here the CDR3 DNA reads TGTGCCAGCCCTCCGGGACAGGGAAACACCGGGGAGCTGTTTTTT.

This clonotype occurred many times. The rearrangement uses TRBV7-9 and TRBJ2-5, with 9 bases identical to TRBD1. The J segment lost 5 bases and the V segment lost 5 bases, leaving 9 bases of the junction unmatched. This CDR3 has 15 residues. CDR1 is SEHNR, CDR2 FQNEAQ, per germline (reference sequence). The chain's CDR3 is CASSRKTGGRETQYF. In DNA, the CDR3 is TGTGCCAGCAGCCGGAAGACAGGGGGGAGGGAGACCCAGTACTTC.

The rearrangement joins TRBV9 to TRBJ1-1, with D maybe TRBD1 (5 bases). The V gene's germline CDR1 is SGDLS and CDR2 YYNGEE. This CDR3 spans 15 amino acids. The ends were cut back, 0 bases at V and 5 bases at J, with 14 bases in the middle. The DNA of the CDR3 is TGTGCCAGCAGCGTAGTCTTGCGAGGGGTAACTGAAGCTTTCTTT. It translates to CASSVVLRGVTEAFF.

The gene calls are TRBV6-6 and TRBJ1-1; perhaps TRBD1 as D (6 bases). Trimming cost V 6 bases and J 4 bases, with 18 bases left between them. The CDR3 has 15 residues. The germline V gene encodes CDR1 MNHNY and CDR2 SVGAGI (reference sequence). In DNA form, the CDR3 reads TGTGCCAGCAGCGCCCCGAAACAGGGTGGCACTGAAGCTTTCTTT. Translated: CASSAPKQGGTEAFF.

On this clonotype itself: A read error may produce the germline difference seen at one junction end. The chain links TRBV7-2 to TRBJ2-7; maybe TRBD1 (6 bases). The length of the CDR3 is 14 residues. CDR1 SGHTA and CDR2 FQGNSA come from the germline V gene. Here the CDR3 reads CASSSRQDHDEQYF. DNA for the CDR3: TGCGCCAGCAGCTCCAGACAGGACCACGACGAGCAGTACTTC. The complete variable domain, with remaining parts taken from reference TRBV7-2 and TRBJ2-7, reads GAGVSQSPSNKVTEKGKDVELRCDPISGHTALYWYRQSLGQGLEFLIYFQGNSAPDKSGLPSDRFSAERTGGSVSTLTIQRTQQEDSAVYLCASSSRQDHDEQYFGPGTRLTVT.

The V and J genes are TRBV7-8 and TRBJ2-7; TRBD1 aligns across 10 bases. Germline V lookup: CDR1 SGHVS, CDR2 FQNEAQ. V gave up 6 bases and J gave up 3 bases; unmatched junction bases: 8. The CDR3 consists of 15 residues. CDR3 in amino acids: CASRSGTGDNYEQYF. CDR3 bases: TGTGCCAGCAGGTCTGGGACAGGGGACAACTACGAGCAGTACTTC.